Presented here are 26 T cell receptor beta chains from one specimen sequenced in a study of OX40 agonist ivuxolimab in advanced cancers. TCRdb's copy holds only in-frame clones and misses some; the assay was immunoSEQ multiplex PCR. The sample has about 82,000 clones; approximately 85% are singletons. Source: CD4+ or CD8+ T cells sorted from blood, taken in a trial of the OX40 agonist ivuxolimab. These receptors all stem from an adult with an advanced solid tumor such as melanoma, head and neck, liver or kidney cancer.

The chain uses TRBV2 and TRBJ2-3; 9 bases fit TRBD2. The CDR3 length is 14 residues. The germline V gene encodes CDR1 SNHLY and CDR2 FYNNEI. V shed 10 bases and J 3 bases; nucleotides not matched to a gene: 8. This CDR3 reads CAIKLGLATDTQYF. In nucleotides, the CDR3 is TGTGCCATCAAATTGGGACTAGCAACAGATACGCAGTATTTT.

J is TRBJ2-5 and V is TRBV6-5; TRBD1 matches at 7 bases. J lost 5 bases, V lost 5 bases, and 11 bases had no gene match. Per the germline V gene, CDR1 is MNHEY and CDR2 is SVGAGI. The CDR3 length is 15 residues. The CDR3, as DNA: TGTGCCAGCAGTCGACGCAACAGGGGTCCGGAGACCCAGTACTTC. It is translated as CASSRRNRGPETQYF.

This chain links TRBV30 with TRBJ2-3, with D unresolved. Between the trimmed V and J ends, which lost 1 base and 5 bases, there was a span of 10 bases. The CDR3 spans 13 residues. Per germline, CDR1 GTSNPN and CDR2 SVGIG (reference sequence). This CDR3 reads CAWSEGNGDTQYF. CDR3 nucleotide sequence: TGTGCCTGGAGTGAAGGGAACGGAGATACGCAGTATTTT.

The chain joins TRBV25-1 to TRBJ1-4; the match to TRBD1 covers 7 bases. The J segment lost 10 bases and the V segment lost 1 base, leaving 9 bases of the junction unmatched. This CDR3 region has 15 residues. Germline-derived CDR1 and CDR2 are MGHDK and SYGVNS. The CDR3 nucleotides read TGTGCCAGCAGTGAATTGGACAGGTCACTGGGAAAACTGTTTTTT. Its protein is CASSELDRSLGKLFF.

The table lists this clone with a few counts. The CDR3 sequence: CAAGLSNSPLHF. The CDR3, as DNA: TGTGCCGCTGGGCTAAGTAATTCACCCCTCCACTTT. This chain joins TRBV10-3 and TRBJ1-6; unclear D gene. The CDR3 consists of 12 residues. Germline loops: CDR1 ENHRY, CDR2 SYGVKD. The V and J ends lost 11 bases and 6 bases respectively, with 11 bases between them.

This chain links TRBV5-8 with TRBJ1-2; D is undetermined. The germline V gene has CDR1 SGHTS and CDR2 YDEGEE. Trimming shortened V by 6 bases and J by 1 base, and 16 bases separated the two germline ends. CDR3 size: 15 residues. The CDR3 nucleotides read TGTGCCAGCACCCAACGGTGGCTACTTAACTATGGCTACACCTTC. Translation: CASTQRWLLNYGYTF.

This chain connects TRBV6-1 to TRBJ1-1; weak D call: TRBD1 (5 bases). CDR3 length equals 15 residues. Germline V lookup: CDR1 MNHNS, CDR2 SASEGT. The V end lost 0 bases, the J end lost 10 bases, and 18 bases lay between the germline ends. The CDR3, as DNA: TGTGCCAGCAGTGAAGCCCAACCAGGACAAACCCGAGCTTTCTTT. As protein: CASSEAQPGQTRAFF.

V is TRBV10-3 and J is TRBJ2-7; D is undetermined. The CDR3 has 13 residues. V was trimmed by 3 bases and J by 7 bases, leaving 13 bases between them. Germline V gives CDR1 ENHRY, CDR2 SYGVKD. The CDR3 sequence is CAISERDGREQYF. The CDR3, as DNA: TGTGCCATCAGTGAACGTGACGGACGGGAGCAGTACTTC.

Here the CDR3 reads CASSQDLDSPYGYTF. CDR3 coding DNA: TGTGCCAGCAGCCAAGATCTGGACAGTCCTTATGGCTACACCTTC. The genes are TRBV14 and TRBJ1-2; a weak D match, TRBD1 (6 bases). The CDR3 is made up of 15 amino acids. V was shortened by 0 bases and J by 5 bases, with 13 bases between the two germline ends. CDR1 is SGHDN, CDR2 FVKESK, per germline.

This clone was recorded a few times. This chain joins TRBV29-1 and TRBJ1-5; weak D call: TRBD1 (5 bases). The V end was cut by 4 bases, the J end by 3 bases, with 10 bases between. The CDR3 covers 13 residues. Per the germline V gene, CDR1 is SQVTM and CDR2 is ANQGSEA. CDR3 protein: CSVVSGPNQPQHF. CDR3 DNA: TGCAGCGTTGTATCAGGGCCCAATCAGCCCCAGCATTTT.

This chain links TRBV7-2 with TRBJ2-5, with TRBD2 as a possible D gene (6 bases). Germline V gives CDR1 SGHTA, CDR2 FQGNSA. Trimming stripped 0 bases from V and 5 bases from J, with 10 bases between. The CDR3 has 14 residues. This CDR3 reads CASSLAAGRETQYF. The CDR3, as DNA: TGTGCCAGCAGCTTAGCTGCGGGGAGGGAGACCCAGTACTTC.

The CDR3 loop is CASTPGGARTNEKLFF. In nucleotides, the CDR3 is TGTGCCAGCACCCCGGGCGGGGCGAGAACTAATGAAAAACTGTTTTTT. This chain connects TRBV6-6 to TRBJ1-4, with D possibly matching TRBD1 (5 bases). Germline V gene sequence: CDR1 MNHNY, CDR2 SVGAGI (reference sequence). The CDR3 has 16 residues. V was clipped by 7 bases and J by 1 base, with 16 bases between them.

The chain joins TRBV5-5 to TRBJ2-7; the D call may be TRBD1 or TRBD2 (5 bases each). This CDR3 has 14 residues. Germline assignment: CDR1 SGHKS and CDR2 YYEKEE (reference sequence). V was trimmed by 4 bases and J by 4 bases, leaving 15 bases between them. The CDR3, as DNA: TGTGCCAGCAGCCGACAGCTGGGGGTTTACGAGCAGTACTTC. It is translated as CASSRQLGVYEQYF.

J is TRBJ1-5 and V is TRBV28, with D unresolved. V was clipped by 3 bases and J by 11 bases, with 14 bases between them. The CDR3 has 13 amino acids. Germline V gene data show CDR1 as MDHEN and CDR2 as SYDVKM. The CDR3 protein is CASSFPLDRSQHF. CDR3 in DNA: TGTGCCAGCAGTTTCCCGCTCGACCGGTCCCAGCATTTT. Filled out from reference TRBV28 and TRBJ1-5, the complete variable domain reads DVKVTQSSRYLVKRTGEKVFLECVQDMDHENMFWYRQDPGLGLRLIYFSYDVKMKEKGDIPEGYSVSREKKERFSLILESASTNQTSMYLCASSFPLDRSQHFGDGTRLSIL.

V is TRBV2 and J is TRBJ1-4, with 10 bases fitting TRBD1. The germline gives CDR1 SNHLY, CDR2 FYNNEI. CDR3 length: 14 residues. Losses at the gene ends were 8 bases for V and 7 bases for J; bases not matched to a gene: 7. In nucleotides, the CDR3 is TGTGCCAGCCTCGGGACAGGGGCCCGTGAAAAACTGTTTTTT. Translation gives CASLGTGAREKLFF.

The table lists this clone with a count of one. The chain uses TRBV30 and TRBJ1-1; D gene unclear. CDR1 is GTSNPN and CDR2 is SVGIG in the germline V gene (reference sequence). The V gene lost 3 bases and the J gene lost 1 base, with 9 bases spanning the gap. The CDR3 runs to 13 residues. This CDR3 is CAWRGRENTEAFF. In DNA form, the CDR3 reads TGTGCCTGGAGGGGTCGGGAGAACACTGAAGCTTTCTTT.

V usage is TRBV5-4 and J usage is TRBJ2-1; 11 bases match TRBD1. Germline V gene sequence: CDR1 SGHNT, CDR2 YYREEE (reference sequence). This CDR3 region has 15 residues. With V trimmed by 4 bases and J by 2 bases, 2 bases remained unmatched. For the CDR3, the DNA is TGTGCCAGCAGCCCGGGACAGGGGGCCTACAATGAGCAGTTCTTC. The encoded protein is CASSPGQGAYNEQFF. Based on the CDR3 plus reference TRBV5-4 and TRBJ2-1, the full variable domain is ETGVTQSPTHLIKTRGQQVTLRCSSQSGHNTVSWYQQALGQGPQFIFQYYREEENGRGNFPPRFSGLQFPNYSSELNVNALELDDSALYLCASSPGQGAYNEQFFGPGTRLTVL.

This sequence joins TRBV7-9 and TRBJ2-2; TRBD2 matches at 9 bases. CDR3 length: 18 residues. V dropped 5 bases and J dropped 3; count of bases not matched to a gene: 13. The germline V gene encodes CDR1 SEHNR and CDR2 FQNEAQ (reference sequence). CDR3 DNA sequence: TGTGCCAGCAGCCCTAAGCGGTCTAGCGGGGCCTACACCGGGGAGCTGTTTTTT. Encoded protein: CASSPKRSSGAYTGELFF. Full variable domain (rest looked up from reference TRBV7-9 and TRBJ2-2): DTGVSQNPRHKITKRGQNVTFRCDPISEHNRLYWYRQTLGQGPEFLTYFQNEAQLEKSRLLSDRFSAERPKGSFSTLEIQRTEQGDSAMYLCASSPKRSSGAYTGELFFGEGSRLTVL.

This CDR3 is CASSLAPDRGIDTQYF. The CDR3 DNA sequence: TGTGCCAGCAGCTTAGCGCCTGACAGAGGGATCGATACGCAGTATTTT. The rearrangement links TRBV7-8 to TRBJ2-3; D tentatively reads TRBD1 or TRBD2 (5 bases each). Trimming took off 0 bases at V and 6 bases at J, with 16 bases between the two ends. This CDR3 is built from 16 residues. CDR1 is SGHVS, CDR2 FQNEAQ, per germline.

The genes are TRBV2 and TRBJ2-3; no reliable D call. This CDR3 has 16 amino acids. Trimming stripped 6 bases from V and 4 bases from J, with 20 bases between. The germline gives CDR1 SNHLY, CDR2 FYNNEI. DNA of the CDR3: TGTGCCAGCAGCCTTCGGTTTGAGGTGGGCCCAGATACGCAGTATTTT. It translates to CASSLRFEVGPDTQYF.

The chain is built from TRBV19 and TRBJ2-1; 7 nucleotides align to TRBD1. The germline V gene encodes CDR1 LNHDA and CDR2 SQIVND (reference sequence). The CDR3 loop spans 15 amino acids. The junction had 9 bases not matched to a gene; V was cut back by 5 bases and J by 5 bases. DNA for the CDR3: TGTGCCAGTAGTTTTCGACAGGGCTTGGACAATGAGCAGTTCTTC. Protein product: CASSFRQGLDNEQFF.

The rearrangement links TRBV5-6 to TRBJ1-1, with 10 positions matching TRBD1. Germline CDR1 is SGHDT and CDR2 is YYEEEE. V lost 6 bases to trimming and J lost 4 bases; unmatched junction nucleotides: 9. The CDR3 is made up of 15 amino acids. Here the CDR3 DNA reads TGTGCCAGCACCAGACGGACAGGGGGGGGCACTGAAGCTTTCTTT. Its protein product is CASTRRTGGGTEAFF.

This clone has only one observation. The rearrangement links TRBV5-6 to TRBJ1-4, with 9 bases lining up with TRBD1. V was clipped by 4 bases and J by 8 bases; unmatched bases: 6. CDR3 size: 14 residues. Germline V lookup: CDR1 SGHDT, CDR2 YYEEEE. The CDR3 sequence: CASSLPGQGEKLFF. CDR3 DNA: TGTGCCAGCAGCCTACCGGGACAGGGCGAAAAACTGTTTTTT.

The V and J genes are TRBV5-4 and TRBJ1-4; D remains ambiguous. The CDR3 sequence is 15 residues long. Germline values: CDR1 SGHNT, CDR2 YYREEE (reference sequence). Between the trimmed V and J ends, which lost 4 bases and 3 bases, there was a span of 13 bases. The CDR3 here is CASSAKLGANEKLFF. The CDR3 DNA follows: TGTGCCAGCAGCGCGAAGCTCGGAGCTAATGAAAAACTGTTTTTT.

V usage is TRBV6-1 and J usage is TRBJ2-3; unclear D gene. The germline CDR1 and CDR2 sequences are MNHNS and SASEGT. Trimming took 8 bases from V and 8 from J, leaving 11 bases between them. The CDR3 is 11 amino acids. The CDR3 DNA sequence: TGTGCCAGCTCCCCGATGGGTACGCAGTATTTT. The encoded protein is CASSPMGTQYF.

The count of this clone is one. The chain uses TRBV4-2 and TRBJ1-2; 9 positions agree with TRBD1. Germline lookup yields CDR1 LGHNA and CDR2 YNFKEQ. This CDR3 contains 15 residues. The V segment lost 4 bases and the J segment 4 bases; nucleotides outside the gene matches: 7. CDR3 sequence: CASSLETGGSYGYTF. In DNA form, the CDR3 reads TGTGCCAGCAGCCTTGAAACAGGGGGCAGCTATGGCTACACCTTC.